This TCR beta chain was profiled in a study of OX40 agonist ivuxolimab in advanced cancers. Whole-study findings and limits: CD4+ and CD8+ blood T cells expanded clonally by week 6 at 0.1 to 3.0 mg/kg.

Sampling times: baseline, cycle 4 day 1, cycle 7 day 1. Concerning this clone: Antigen unknown.

The method was immunoSEQ multiplex PCR; TCRdb's version includes in-frame clones alone and lacks a portion of them. The table shows roughly 76,000 clones, with about 79% occurring only once. The source is an adult with an advanced solid tumor such as melanoma, head and neck, liver or kidney cancer. The sequenced sample was CD4+ or CD8+ T cells sorted from blood, obtained in a trial of the OX40 agonist ivuxolimab.

CDR3 in amino acids: CASSPRTGHNEKLFF. CDR3 bases: TGTGCCAGCAGCCCCAGGACAGGCCATAATGAAAAACTGTTTTTT. This sequence joins TRBV7-3 and TRBJ1-4; 7 bases are shared with TRBD1. V shed 5 bases, J shed 4 bases, and the junction held 7 bases outside the gene matches. There are 15 residues in the CDR3. Germline CDR1 reads SGHTA; CDR2 reads FQGTGA.